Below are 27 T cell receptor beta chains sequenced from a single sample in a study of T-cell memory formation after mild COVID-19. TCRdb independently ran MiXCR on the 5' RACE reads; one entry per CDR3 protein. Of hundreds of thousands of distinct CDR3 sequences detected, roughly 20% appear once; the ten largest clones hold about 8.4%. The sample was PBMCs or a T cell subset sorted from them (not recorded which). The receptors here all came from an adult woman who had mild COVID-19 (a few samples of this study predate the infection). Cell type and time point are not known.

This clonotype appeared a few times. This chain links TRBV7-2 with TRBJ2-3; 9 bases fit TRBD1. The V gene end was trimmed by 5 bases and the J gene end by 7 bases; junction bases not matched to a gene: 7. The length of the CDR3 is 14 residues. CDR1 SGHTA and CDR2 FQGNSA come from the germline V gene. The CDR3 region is CASSTRDRANTQYF. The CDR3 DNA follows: TGTGCCAGCAGCACCCGGGACAGGGCCAATACGCAGTATTTT.

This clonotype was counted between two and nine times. CDR3 DNA sequence: TGTGCCAGCAGCTTAGGGCAGGGGATACACAATGAGCAGTTCTTC. Translated: CASSLGQGIHNEQFF. The rearrangement joins TRBV7-9 to TRBJ2-1; tentatively, D is TRBD1 (6 bases). Germline V gene lookup returns CDR1 SEHNR and CDR2 FQNEAQ (reference sequence). This CDR3 has 15 amino acids. V shed 1 base and J shed 5 bases, with 12 bases lying between them.

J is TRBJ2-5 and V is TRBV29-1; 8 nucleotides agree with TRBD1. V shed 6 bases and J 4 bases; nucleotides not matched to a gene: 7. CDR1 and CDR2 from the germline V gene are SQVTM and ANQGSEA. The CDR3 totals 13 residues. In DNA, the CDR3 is TGCAGCGTCGGGACAGGTCTTGGAGAGACCCAGTACTTC. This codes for CSVGTGLGETQYF.

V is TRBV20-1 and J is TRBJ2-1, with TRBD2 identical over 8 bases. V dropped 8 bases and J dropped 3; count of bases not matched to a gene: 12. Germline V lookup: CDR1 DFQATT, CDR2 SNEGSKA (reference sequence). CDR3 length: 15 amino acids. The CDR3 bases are TGCAGTACACCAGGCGGGAGGTTCGACTACAATGAGCAGTTCTTC. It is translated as CSTPGGRFDYNEQFF.

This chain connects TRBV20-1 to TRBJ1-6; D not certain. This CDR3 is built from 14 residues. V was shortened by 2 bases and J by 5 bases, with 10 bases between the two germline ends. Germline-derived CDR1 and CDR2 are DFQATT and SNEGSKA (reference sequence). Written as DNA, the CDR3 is TGCAGTGCTAGACCTTCCGGTAATAATTCACCCCTCCACTTT. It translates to CSARPSGNNSPLHF.

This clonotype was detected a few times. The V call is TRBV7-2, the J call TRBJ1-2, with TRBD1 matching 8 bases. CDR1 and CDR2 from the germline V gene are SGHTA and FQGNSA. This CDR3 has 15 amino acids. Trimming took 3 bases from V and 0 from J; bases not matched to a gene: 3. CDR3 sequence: CASSLQQGANYGYTF. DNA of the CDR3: TGTGCCAGCAGCTTGCAACAGGGGGCTAACTATGGCTACACCTTC. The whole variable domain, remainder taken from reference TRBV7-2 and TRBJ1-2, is GAGVSQSPSNKVTEKGKDVELRCDPISGHTALYWYRQSLGQGLEFLIYFQGNSAPDKSGLPSDRFSAERTGGSVSTLTIQRTQQEDSAVYLCASSLQQGANYGYTFGSGTRLTVV.

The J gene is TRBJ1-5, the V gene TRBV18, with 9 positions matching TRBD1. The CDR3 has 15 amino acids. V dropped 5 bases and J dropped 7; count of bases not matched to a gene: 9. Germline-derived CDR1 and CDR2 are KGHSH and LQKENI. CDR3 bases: TGTGCCAGCTCAGGCACAGGGGGCGCCGAACAGCCCCAGCATTTT. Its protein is CASSGTGGAEQPQHF.

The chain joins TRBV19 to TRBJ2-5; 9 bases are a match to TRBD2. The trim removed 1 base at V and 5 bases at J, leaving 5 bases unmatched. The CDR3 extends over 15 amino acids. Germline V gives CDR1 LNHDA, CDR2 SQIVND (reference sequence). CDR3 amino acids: CASSIGGLAEETQYF. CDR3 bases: TGTGCCAGTAGTATAGGGGGACTAGCAGAGGAGACCCAGTACTTC.

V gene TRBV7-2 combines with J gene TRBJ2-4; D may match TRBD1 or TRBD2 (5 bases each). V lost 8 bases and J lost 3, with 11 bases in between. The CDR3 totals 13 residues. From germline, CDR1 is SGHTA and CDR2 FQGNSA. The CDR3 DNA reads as TGTGCCAGCGCCGAGGGGATCAAAAACATTCAGTACTTC. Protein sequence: CASAEGIKNIQYF.

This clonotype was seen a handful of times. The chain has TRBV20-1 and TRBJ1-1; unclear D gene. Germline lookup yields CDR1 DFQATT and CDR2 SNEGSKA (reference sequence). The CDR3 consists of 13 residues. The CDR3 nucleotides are TGCAGCGTGAGAGGCTTGGGGAACACTGAAGCTTTCTTT. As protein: CSVRGLGNTEAFF.

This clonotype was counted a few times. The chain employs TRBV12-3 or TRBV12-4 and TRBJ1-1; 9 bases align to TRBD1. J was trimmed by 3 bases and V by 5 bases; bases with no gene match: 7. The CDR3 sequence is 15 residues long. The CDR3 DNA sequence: TGTGCCAGCAGTAGGACAGGGGCGAAGGACACTGAAGCTTTCTTT. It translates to CASSRTGAKDTEAFF.

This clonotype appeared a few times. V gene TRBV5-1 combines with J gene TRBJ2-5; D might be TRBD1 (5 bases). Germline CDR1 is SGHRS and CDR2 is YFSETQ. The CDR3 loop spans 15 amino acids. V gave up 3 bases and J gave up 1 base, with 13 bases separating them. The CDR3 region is CASSSYGHIQETQYF. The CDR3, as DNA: TGCGCCAGCAGCTCGTACGGACATATCCAAGAGACCCAGTACTTC.

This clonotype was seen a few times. The CDR3 here is CASSDTSGRSEQFF. CDR3 DNA sequence: TGTGCCAGCTCCGACACTAGCGGGAGGAGTGAGCAGTTCTTC. The chain couples TRBV7-2 to TRBJ2-1; 12 nucleotides agree with TRBD2. The CDR3 loop spans 14 amino acids. V trimming: 8 bases; J trimming: 9 bases; junction bases outside the gene matches: 8. Germline V CDR1 and CDR2: SGHTA, FQGNSA.

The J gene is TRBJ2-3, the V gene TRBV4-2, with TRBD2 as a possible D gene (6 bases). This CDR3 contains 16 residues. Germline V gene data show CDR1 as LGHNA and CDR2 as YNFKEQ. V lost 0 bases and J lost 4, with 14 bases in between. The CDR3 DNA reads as TGTGCCAGCAGCCAAGATAGGGCTAGCGATGCAGATACGCAGTATTTT. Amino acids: CASSQDRASDADTQYF.

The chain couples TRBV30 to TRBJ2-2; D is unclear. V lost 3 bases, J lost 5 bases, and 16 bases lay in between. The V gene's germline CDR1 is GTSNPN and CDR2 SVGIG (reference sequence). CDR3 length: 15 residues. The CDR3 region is CAWSAASLGTGELFF. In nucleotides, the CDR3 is TGTGCCTGGAGCGCAGCTTCACTCGGGACCGGGGAGCTGTTTTTT.

The CDR3 protein is CASSFGVLAGGTGELFF. The CDR3 coding sequence is TGTGCCAGCAGTTTCGGTGTGCTAGCGGGGGGCACCGGGGAGCTGTTTTTT. The chain recombines TRBV12-3 or TRBV12-4 with TRBJ2-2; 11 nucleotides line up with TRBD2. The V segment lost 3 bases and the J segment 4 bases; nucleotides outside the gene matches: 7. The CDR3 has 17 amino acids.

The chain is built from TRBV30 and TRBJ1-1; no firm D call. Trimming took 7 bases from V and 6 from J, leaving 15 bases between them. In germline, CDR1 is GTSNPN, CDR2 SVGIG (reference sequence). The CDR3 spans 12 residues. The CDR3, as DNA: TGTGCCTCAGCATTTGGCCCCGCTGAAGCTTTCTTT. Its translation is CASAFGPAEAFF.

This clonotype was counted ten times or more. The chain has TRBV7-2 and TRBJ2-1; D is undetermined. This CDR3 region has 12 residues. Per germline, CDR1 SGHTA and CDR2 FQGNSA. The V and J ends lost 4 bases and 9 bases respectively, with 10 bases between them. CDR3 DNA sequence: TGTGCCAGCAGCTGGGCTAGAGGTGAGCAGTTCTTC. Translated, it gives CASSWARGEQFF.

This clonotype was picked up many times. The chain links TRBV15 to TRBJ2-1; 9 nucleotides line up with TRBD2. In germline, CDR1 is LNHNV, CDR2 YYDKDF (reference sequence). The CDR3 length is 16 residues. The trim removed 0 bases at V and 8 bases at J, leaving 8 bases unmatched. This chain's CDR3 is CATSREGAGGGYEQFF. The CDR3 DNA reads TGTGCCACCAGCAGAGAAGGAGCGGGGGGCGGGTATGAGCAGTTCTTC.

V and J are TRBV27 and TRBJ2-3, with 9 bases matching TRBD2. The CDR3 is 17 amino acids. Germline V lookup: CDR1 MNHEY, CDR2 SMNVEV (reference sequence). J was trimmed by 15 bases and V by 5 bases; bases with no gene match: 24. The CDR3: CASSPRGAGGPPGIEYF. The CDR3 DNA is TGTGCCAGCAGTCCCCGGGGAGCGGGGGGTCCACCCGGCATCGAATATTTT.

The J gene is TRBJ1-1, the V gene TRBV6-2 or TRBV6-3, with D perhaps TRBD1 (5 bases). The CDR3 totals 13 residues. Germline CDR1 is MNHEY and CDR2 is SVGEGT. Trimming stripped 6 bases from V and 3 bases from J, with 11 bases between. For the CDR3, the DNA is TGTGCCAGCAGGTGGACGGGGGACACTGAAGCTTTCTTT. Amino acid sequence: CASRWTGDTEAFF.

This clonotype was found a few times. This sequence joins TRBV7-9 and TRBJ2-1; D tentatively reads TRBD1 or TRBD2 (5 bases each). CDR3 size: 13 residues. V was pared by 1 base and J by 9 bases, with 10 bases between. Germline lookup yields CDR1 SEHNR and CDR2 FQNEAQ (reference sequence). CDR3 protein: CASSLGGFGEQFF. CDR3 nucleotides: TGTGCCAGCAGCTTAGGGGGGTTCGGTGAGCAGTTCTTC.

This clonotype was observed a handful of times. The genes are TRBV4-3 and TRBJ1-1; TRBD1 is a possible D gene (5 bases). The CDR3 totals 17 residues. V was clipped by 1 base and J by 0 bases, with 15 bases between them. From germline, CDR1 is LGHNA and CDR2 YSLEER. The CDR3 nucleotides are TGCGCCAGCAGCCAAGTAACTGACAGCGATCTGAACACTGAAGCTTTCTTT. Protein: CASSQVTDSDLNTEAFF.

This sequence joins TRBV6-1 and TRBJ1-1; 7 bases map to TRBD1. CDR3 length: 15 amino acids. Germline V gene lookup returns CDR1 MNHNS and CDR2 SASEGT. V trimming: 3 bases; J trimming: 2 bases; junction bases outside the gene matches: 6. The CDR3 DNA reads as TGTGCCAGCAGTGAGGGCGGGACAGCCAACACTGAAGCTTTCTTT. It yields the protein CASSEGGTANTEAFF.

The CDR3 coding sequence is TGTGCCAGCAGCTTAGCCCGTCGGACAGGGGGCCAAGAGACCCAGTACTTC. Translating gives CASSLARRTGGQETQYF. The V and J genes are TRBV7-2 and TRBJ2-5; 10 bases match TRBD1. The germline CDR1 and CDR2 sequences are SGHTA and FQGNSA. This CDR3 has 17 residues. The trim removed 0 bases at V and 1 base at J, leaving 5 bases unmatched.

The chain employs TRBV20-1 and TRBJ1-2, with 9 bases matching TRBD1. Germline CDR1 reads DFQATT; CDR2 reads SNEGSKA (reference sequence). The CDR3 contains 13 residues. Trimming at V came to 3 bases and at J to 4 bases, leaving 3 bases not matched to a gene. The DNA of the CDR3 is TGCAGTGCTAGGGGACAGGGAGTCTATGGCTACACCTTC. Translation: CSARGQGVYGYTF.

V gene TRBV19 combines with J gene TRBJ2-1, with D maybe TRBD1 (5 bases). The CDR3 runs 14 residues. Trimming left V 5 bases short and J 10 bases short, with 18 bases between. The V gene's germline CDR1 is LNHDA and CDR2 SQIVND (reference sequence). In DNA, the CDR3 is TGTGCCAGTAGTTTAGGCAGGGTCTCTGCAGAGCAGTTCTTC. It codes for CASSLGRVSAEQFF.